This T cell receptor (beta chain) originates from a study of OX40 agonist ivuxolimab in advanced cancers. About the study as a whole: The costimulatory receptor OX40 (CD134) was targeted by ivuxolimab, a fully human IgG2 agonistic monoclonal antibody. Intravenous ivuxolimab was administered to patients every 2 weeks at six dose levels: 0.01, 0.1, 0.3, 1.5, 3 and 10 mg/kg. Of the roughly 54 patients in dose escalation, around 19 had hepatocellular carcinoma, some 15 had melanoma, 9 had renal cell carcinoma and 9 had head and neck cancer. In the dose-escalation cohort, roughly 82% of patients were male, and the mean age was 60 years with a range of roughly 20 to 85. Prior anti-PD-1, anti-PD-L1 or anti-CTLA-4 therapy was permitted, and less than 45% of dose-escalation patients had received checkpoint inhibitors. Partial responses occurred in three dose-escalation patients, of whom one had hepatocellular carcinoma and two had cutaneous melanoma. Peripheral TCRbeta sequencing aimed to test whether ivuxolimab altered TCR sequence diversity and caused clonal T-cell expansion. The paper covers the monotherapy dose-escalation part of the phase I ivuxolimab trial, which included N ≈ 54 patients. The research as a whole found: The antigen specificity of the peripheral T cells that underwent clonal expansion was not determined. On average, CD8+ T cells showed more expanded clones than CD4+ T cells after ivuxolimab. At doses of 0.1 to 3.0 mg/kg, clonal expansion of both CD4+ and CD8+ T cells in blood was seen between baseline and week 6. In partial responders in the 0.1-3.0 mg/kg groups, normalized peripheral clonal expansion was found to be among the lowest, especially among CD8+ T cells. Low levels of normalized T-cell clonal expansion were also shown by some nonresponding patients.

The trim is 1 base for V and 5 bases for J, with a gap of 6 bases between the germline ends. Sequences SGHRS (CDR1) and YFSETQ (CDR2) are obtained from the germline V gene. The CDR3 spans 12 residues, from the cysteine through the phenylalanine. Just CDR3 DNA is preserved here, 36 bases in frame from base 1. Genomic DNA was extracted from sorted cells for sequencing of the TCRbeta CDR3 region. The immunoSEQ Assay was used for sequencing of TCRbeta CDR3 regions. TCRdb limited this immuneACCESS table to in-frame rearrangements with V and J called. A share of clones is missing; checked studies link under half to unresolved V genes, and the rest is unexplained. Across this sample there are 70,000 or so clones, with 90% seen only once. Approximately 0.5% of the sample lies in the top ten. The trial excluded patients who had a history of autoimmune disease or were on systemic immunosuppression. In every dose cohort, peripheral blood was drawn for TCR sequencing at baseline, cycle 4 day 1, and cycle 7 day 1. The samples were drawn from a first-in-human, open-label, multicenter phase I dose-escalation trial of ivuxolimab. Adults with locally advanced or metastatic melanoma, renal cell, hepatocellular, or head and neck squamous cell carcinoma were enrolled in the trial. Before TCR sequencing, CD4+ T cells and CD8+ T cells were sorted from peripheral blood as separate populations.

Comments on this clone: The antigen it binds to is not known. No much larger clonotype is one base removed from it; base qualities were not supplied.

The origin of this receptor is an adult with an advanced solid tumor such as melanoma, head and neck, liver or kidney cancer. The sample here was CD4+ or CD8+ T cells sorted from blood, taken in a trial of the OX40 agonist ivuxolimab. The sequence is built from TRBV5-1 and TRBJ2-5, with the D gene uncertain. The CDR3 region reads CASSLPRETQYF. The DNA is TGCGCCAGCAGCTTGCCCCGGGAGACCCAGTACTTC.